These 30 T cell receptor beta chains came from one sample sequenced in a study of T cells after yellow fever vaccination. TCRdb fed the 5' RACE reads into MiXCR, producing one record per CDR3 protein. The repertoire includes about 400,000 distinct CDR3 sequences, around 6.4% of them detected once, and 15% sits in the top ten. Sequences were derived from PBMCs, sampled 5 days after the yellow fever booster vaccination. Receptor source: a man under 40 who received the YFV17D yellow fever vaccine.

This sequence joins TRBV29-1 and TRBJ1-2; 11 bases map to TRBD1. Germline V gives CDR1 SQVTM, CDR2 ANQGSEA. V shed 1 base and J 8 bases; nucleotides not matched to a gene: 6. The CDR3 is 14 residues long. The CDR3 nucleotides read TGCAGCGTTGAAGTACCGGGGACAGGGGGAGGCTACACCTTC. Protein product: CSVEVPGTGGGYTF. Supplemented by reference TRBV29-1 and TRBJ1-2, the full variable domain reads SAVISQKPSRDICQRGTSLTIQCQVDSQVTMMFWYRQQPGQSLTLIATANQGSEATYESGFVIDKFPISRPNLTFSTLTVSNMSPEDSSIYLCSVEVPGTGGGYTFGSGTRLTVV.

This clonotype was seen a handful of times. This chain joins TRBV5-1 and TRBJ2-7; maybe TRBD2 (5 bases). In germline, CDR1 is SGHRS, CDR2 YFSETQ. The V and J ends lost 4 bases and 3 bases respectively, with 14 bases between them. The CDR3 consists of 14 residues. The DNA of the CDR3 is TGCGCCAGCAGCCCGATCGAGGGATTCTACGAGCAGTACTTC. Its translation is CASSPIEGFYEQYF.

The V gene is TRBV7-3, the J gene TRBJ2-1; no reliable D call. V lost 2 bases to trimming and J lost 4 bases, with 9 bases between them. The CDR3 has 14 amino acids. Germline assignment: CDR1 SGHTA and CDR2 FQGTGA. The CDR3, as DNA: TGTGCCAGCAGCTTAGGCCCAGAATACAATGAGCAGTTCTTC. It translates to CASSLGPEYNEQFF.

This clonotype was seen a handful of times. The J gene is TRBJ1-2, the V gene TRBV24-1; D gene unclear. Germline CDR1 reads KGHDR; CDR2 reads SFDVKD. The CDR3 has 13 amino acids. The V end was cut by 2 bases, the J end by 8 bases, with 11 bases between. The CDR3 loop is CATSDSKGRGYTF. The CDR3 nucleotides read TGTGCCACCAGTGATTCAAAGGGAAGGGGCTACACCTTC.

This clonotype has ten or more counts. V gene TRBV20-1 combines with J gene TRBJ1-1; D might be TRBD1 (6 bases). Trimming removed 4 bases at V and 6 bases at J, with 18 bases between. Germline-derived CDR1 and CDR2 are DFQATT and SNEGSKA (reference sequence). This CDR3 has 14 residues. The DNA for the CDR3 is TGCAGTGCTAAAAATTACAGGGTTATCGCTGAAGCTTTCTTT. Translating gives CSAKNYRVIAEAFF.

The chain carries TRBV28 and TRBJ2-2, with 10 bases fitting TRBD2. The CDR3 contains 16 residues. Trimming at V came to 9 bases and at J to 4 bases, leaving 11 bases not matched to a gene. Germline CDR1 and CDR2: MDHEN and SYDVKM. The CDR3, as DNA: TGTGCCAGTAGCGACCTTAGCGGGAGGTGCACCGGGGAGCTGTTTTTT. As protein: CASSDLSGRCTGELFF.

DNA of the CDR3: TGCAGCGTTGAGGTAGAGACCCAGTACTTC. It codes for CSVEVETQYF. The chain has TRBV29-1 and TRBJ2-5; D remains ambiguous. This CDR3 spans 10 amino acids. V shed 3 bases and J shed 4 bases, with 3 bases lying between them. Germline CDR1 reads SQVTM; CDR2 reads ANQGSEA. Complete variable domain (other parts from reference TRBV29-1 and TRBJ2-5): SAVISQKPSRDICQRGTSLTIQCQVDSQVTMMFWYRQQPGQSLTLIATANQGSEATYESGFVIDKFPISRPNLTFSTLTVSNMSPEDSSIYLCSVEVETQYFGPGTRLLVL.

The chain combines TRBV6-2 or TRBV6-3 with TRBJ2-7; D uncertain. There are 17 residues in the CDR3. Germline-derived CDR1 and CDR2 are MNHEY and SVGEGT. V lost 0 bases and J 4 bases, leaving 19 bases between the germline ends. Here the CDR3 reads CASSYSYRVSWGYEQYF. CDR3 DNA sequence: TGTGCCAGCAGTTACTCGTATCGGGTCAGTTGGGGATACGAGCAGTACTTC.

The chain has TRBV20-1 and TRBJ1-5; D is perhaps TRBD1 (5 bases). Germline values: CDR1 DFQATT, CDR2 SNEGSKA (reference sequence). The CDR3 consists of 15 residues. V was trimmed by 6 bases and J by 4 bases, leaving 19 bases between them. This CDR3 is CSARQAGVGNQPQHF. In DNA, the CDR3 is TGCAGTGCCCGCCAGGCGGGGGTGGGGAATCAGCCCCAGCATTTT.

This clonotype appeared many times. A clone one base away is much larger, so this may be a read error. This chain joins TRBV7-2 and TRBJ2-1, with unresolved D. V dropped 3 bases and J dropped 8 bases, with 2 bases sitting between them. The CDR3 sequence is 10 residues long. Germline V CDR1 and CDR2: SGHTA, FQGNSA. In DNA, the CDR3 is TGTGCCAGCAGCTTCCATGAGCAGTTCTTC. Translated: CASSFHEQFF.

This clonotype has at least ten counts. The chain links TRBV7-9 to TRBJ2-3, with D possibly matching TRBD2 (6 bases). Per germline, CDR1 SEHNR and CDR2 FQNEAQ (reference sequence). V lost 6 bases, J lost 4 bases, and 17 bases lay in between. The length of the CDR3 is 15 residues. CDR3 bases: TGTGCCAGCAGTCCTAGGGGCGGGATTGCAGATACGCAGTATTTT. Translation: CASSPRGGIADTQYF.

This chain joins TRBV4-3 and TRBJ2-7, with 7 bases lining up with TRBD2. This CDR3 has 13 amino acids. Germline loops: CDR1 LGHNA, CDR2 YSLEER. Losses at the gene ends were 1 base for V and 6 bases for J; bases not matched to a gene: 3. The CDR3 loop reads CASSQGGGSEQYF. CDR3 coding DNA: TGCGCCAGCAGCCAAGGGGGAGGGAGCGAGCAGTACTTC.

This clonotype came up a few times. The chain has TRBV12-3 or TRBV12-4 and TRBJ2-5; weak D call: TRBD2 (6 bases). The CDR3 extends over 12 amino acids. V shed 1 base and J shed 9 bases, with 9 bases lying between them. CDR3 residues: CASSLGWGAQYF. The CDR3 bases are TGTGCCAGCAGTTTAGGGTGGGGGGCCCAGTACTTC.

This clonotype was counted many times. The CDR3 loop is CASSRSGRANEKLFF. In nucleotides, the CDR3 is TGCGCCAGCAGCCGCTCGGGACGGGCAAATGAAAAACTGTTTTTT. The chain links TRBV4-3 to TRBJ1-4; D might be TRBD1 (5 bases). CDR3 size: 15 residues. Per the germline V gene, CDR1 is LGHNA and CDR2 is YSLEER. Trimming shortened V by 4 bases and J by 5 bases, and 14 bases separated the two germline ends.

The CDR3 loop reads CSASFTSVVAQPQHF. The CDR3 DNA is TGCAGTGCTTCCTTCACTTCTGTGGTGGCTCAGCCCCAGCATTTT. The chain joins TRBV20-1 to TRBJ1-5; D gene uncertain. The germline gives CDR1 DFQATT, CDR2 SNEGSKA (reference sequence). This CDR3 has 15 residues. The germline V and J ends were trimmed by 5 bases and 6 bases, with 20 bases remaining between them.

This clonotype has a handful of counts. The V gene is TRBV15, the J gene TRBJ2-1, with 8 bases matching TRBD2. V lost 4 bases, J lost 4 bases, and 9 bases stayed unmatched. CDR3 length: 16 amino acids. CDR1 LNHNV and CDR2 YYDKDF come from the germline V gene (reference sequence). The CDR3 DNA reads as TGTGCCACCAGCATCGCCGCGGGGGGTCCTTACAATGAGCAGTTCTTC. It codes for CATSIAAGGPYNEQFF.

There are a few counts of this clonotype. V usage is TRBV21-1 and J usage is TRBJ2-5; the D call of TRBD1 is as the table states it, not checked on the DNA. TRBV21-1 is marked as a pseudogene. This CDR3 is built from 13 residues. The CDR3 loop reads CATSGVMSETQYF. The CDR3 nucleotides read TGTGCCACCTCGGGGGTAATGTCGGAGACCCAGTACTTC.

The sample holds many counts of this clonotype. This rearrangement joins TRBV20-1 to TRBJ2-3, with a possible D match to TRBD2 (6 bases). Germline assignment: CDR1 DFQATT and CDR2 SNEGSKA (reference sequence). The CDR3 contains 12 residues. Deletions cut 3 bases from V and 5 bases from J, with 9 bases between. The CDR3 DNA reads TGCAGTGCTAGGGGAGCGGGAGATACGCAGTATTTT. Translated: CSARGAGDTQYF.

The J gene is TRBJ1-1, the V gene TRBV20-1; D gene unclear. This CDR3 is built from 15 residues. Trimming took off 6 bases at V and 3 bases at J, with 20 bases between the two ends. Germline CDR1 is DFQATT and CDR2 is SNEGSKA (reference sequence). The CDR3 spells CSALPPTRSDTEAFF. In DNA, the CDR3 is TGCAGTGCCTTACCACCCACCAGGTCGGACACTGAAGCTTTCTTT.

The rearrangement links TRBV5-6 to TRBJ2-1; D possibly matches TRBD1 or TRBD2 (6 bases each). The CDR3 extends over 14 amino acids. Germline V gene lookup returns CDR1 SGHDT and CDR2 YYEEEE. With 5 bases removed from V and 1 base from J, the gap between germline ends came to 10 bases. CDR3 nucleotides: TGTGCCAGCAGGGAAGGGGGGTCCTACAATGAGCAGTTCTTC. It codes for CASREGGSYNEQFF.

The chain links TRBV20-1 to TRBJ1-1; D gene ambiguous. Germline V gives CDR1 DFQATT, CDR2 SNEGSKA (reference sequence). The CDR3 extends over 16 amino acids. The ends were cut back, 0 bases at V and 0 bases at J, with 14 bases in the middle. CDR3 bases: TGCAGTGCTAGAGAGGGGAATTGGTTCATGAACACTGAAGCTTTCTTT. Residues: CSAREGNWFMNTEAFF.

The rearrangement uses TRBV20-1 and TRBJ2-2; D unresolved. From germline, CDR1 is DFQATT and CDR2 SNEGSKA (reference sequence). This CDR3 comprises 13 residues. The CDR3: CSLRRGNTGELFF. The CDR3 DNA follows: TGCAGCCTCCGGAGAGGGAACACCGGGGAGCTGTTTTTT.

This clonotype was detected ten times or more. The J gene is TRBJ1-1, the V gene TRBV20-1; 7 bases agree with TRBD1. Per the germline V gene, CDR1 is DFQATT and CDR2 is SNEGSKA (reference sequence). The CDR3 totals 18 residues. Trimming cost V 4 bases and J 7 bases; bases outside gene matches: 24. The CDR3 sequence: CSATPSGTATFSMGEAFF. The CDR3, as DNA: TGCAGTGCTACCCCTTCCGGGACAGCTACGTTTTCGATGGGTGAAGCTTTCTTT.

The V and J genes are TRBV20-1 and TRBJ2-1, with TRBD2 matching over 7 bases. In germline, CDR1 is DFQATT, CDR2 SNEGSKA (reference sequence). Germline trimming cut 5 bases from V and 2 bases from J; bases unmatched to any gene: 18. The CDR3 extends over 18 amino acids. The CDR3 protein is CSALTVLAGTVTYNEQFF. The CDR3 region has the DNA TGCAGTGCTCTCACCGTTTTAGCGGGCACCGTTACCTACAATGAGCAGTTCTTC.

The chain links TRBV7-9 to TRBJ2-1; 7 bases align to TRBD2. Germline trimming cut 5 bases from V and 9 bases from J; bases unmatched to any gene: 4. The CDR3 consists of 12 residues. In germline, CDR1 is SEHNR, CDR2 FQNEAQ (reference sequence). CDR3 in DNA: TGTGCCAGCAGCCGGGACTATGGTGAGCAGTTCTTC. Translation gives CASSRDYGEQFF.

This chain links TRBV29-1 with TRBJ1-1; 10 bases agree with TRBD1. The CDR3 length is 18 residues. The trim removed 0 bases at V and 4 bases at J, leaving 14 bases unmatched. Germline V CDR1 and CDR2: SQVTM, ANQGSEA. This chain's CDR3 is CSVEDRGPGQGIGTEAFF. The CDR3 DNA reads as TGCAGCGTTGAAGATCGAGGTCCGGGACAGGGGATCGGCACTGAAGCTTTCTTT.

This clonotype was recorded a few times. Sequence at one end of the junction differs from germline and may be a read error. The J gene is TRBJ2-1, the V gene TRBV7-9, with TRBD2 as a possible D gene (5 bases). From germline, CDR1 is SEHNR and CDR2 FQNEAQ (reference sequence). The CDR3 totals 12 residues. DNA of the CDR3: TGTGCCAGCAGCCTAGCAGACACTGAGCAGTTCTTC. Amino acids: CASSLADTEQFF.

This clonotype occurred many times. This chain links TRBV20-1 with TRBJ2-1; 14 nucleotides agree with TRBD2. Losses at the gene ends were 0 bases for V and 4 bases for J; bases not matched to a gene: 2. The CDR3 extends over 16 amino acids. The germline V gene encodes CDR1 DFQATT and CDR2 SNEGSKA (reference sequence). CDR3 sequence: CSAREGLAGAYNEQFF. As DNA, the CDR3 is TGCAGTGCTAGAGAGGGACTAGCGGGAGCTTACAATGAGCAGTTCTTC.

In this sample, this clonotype turned up a few times. V is TRBV20-1 and J is TRBJ2-7; 8 bases are a match to TRBD2. The CDR3 consists of 12 residues. Germline V gene sequence: CDR1 DFQATT, CDR2 SNEGSKA (reference sequence). CDR3 sequence: CSPGGLTYEQYF. The CDR3 DNA is TGCAGCCCGGGGGGGCTTACTTACGAGCAGTACTTC.

The V call is TRBV12-3 or TRBV12-4, the J call TRBJ2-2; TRBD2 agrees at 7 bases. Germline trimming cut 6 bases from V and 3 bases from J; bases unmatched to any gene: 10. The CDR3 spans 16 residues. The CDR3 region is CASRLVAGVDTGELFF. The CDR3 nucleotides are TGTGCCAGCAGACTGGTCGCGGGAGTTGACACCGGGGAGCTGTTTTTT.